This T cell receptor beta chain is from a study of shared clonotypes between healthy human individuals. The germline CDR1 and CDR2 sequences are MDHEN and SYDVKM. The CDR3 spans 15 residues. The V and J ends lost 6 bases and 7 bases respectively, with 22 bases between them. Only in-frame clones appear in the TCRdb table, and some are missing; sequencing was by immunoSEQ multiplex PCR. Altogether some 500,000 clones are present, 90% to 96% being singletons, with the ten largest covering about 0.057%. This clonotype was sampled from a woman between 25 and 40 years old in good health. Sequencing was done on a sample of naive CD4+ T cells sorted from blood. The sample's subset: CD45RA+ positively selected. The J gene is TRBJ2-7, the V gene TRBV28; D call uncertain. The CDR3 DNA reads TGTGCCAGCAGGCCAAGCCGACGGACCGGCTTTGAGCAGTACTTC. Translated: CASRPSRRTGFEQYF. The full variable domain, completed using reference TRBV28 and TRBJ2-7, is DVKVTQSSRYLVKRTGEKVFLECVQDMDHENMFWYRQDPGLGLRLIYFSYDVKMKEKGDIPEGYSVSREKKERFSLILESASTNQTSMYLCASRPSRRTGFEQYFGPGTRLTVT.